This T cell receptor beta chain was documented in a study of cytomegalovirus exposure and HLA in healthy donors. Turning to the study itself: The Caucasian-associated ancestry cluster held around 81% of around 380 genotyped donors.

General study findings and limits: In a later analysis, at a false discovery rate of 0.05, 15,000 to 20,000 TCR beta sequences were associated with HLA alleles.

This PCR relied on a set of 60 Vbeta primers and 13 Jbeta primers. Measured with immunoSEQ multiplex PCR; TCRdb has only the in-frame clones, and not every one. The repertoire has about 200,000 clones, 70% to 85% of them found once; the top ten carry around 4.8%. As concerns this clone: Its antigen is not known. Other DNA sequences from this sample encode an identical CDR3 as well.

The sample consisted of PBMCs. This sequence originates from a woman in her twenties or thirties in good health and CMV-seropositive.

CDR3 protein: CASSSGQRQETQYF. Written as DNA, the CDR3 is TGCGCCAGCAGCTCGGGACAGCGCCAAGAGACCCAGTACTTC. The V and J genes are TRBV5-1 and TRBJ2-5, with TRBD1 identical over 7 bases. The length of the CDR3 is 14 residues. In germline, CDR1 is SGHRS, CDR2 YFSETQ. Trimming cost V 3 bases and J 1 base; bases outside gene matches: 3.